The 6 T cell receptor beta chains below were found in one sample sequenced in a study of CD8 T cells in Susac syndrome (dated by TCRdb to between 2018 and 2021). The receptor library was made with the immunoSEQ multiplex PCR assay. RNA was extracted using the RNeasy kit, and roughly 0.5 to 1 microgram was reverse transcribed with random hexamers. The public reads were reanalyzed by TCRdb: fastp trimming at Q25, MiXCR alignment, in-frame beta chains only. Rows with one shared CDR3 protein collapse into an entry with the most common genes and DNA. The sample table records tens of thousands of distinct CDR3 sequences; roughly 96% of these occur just once. The top ten constitute about 0.68% of the sample. The source material was CD8+ T cells from PBMCs. These receptors were collected from a human donor with Susac syndrome.

This chain uses TRBV6-5 with TRBJ1-2; no definite D call. Trimming left V 7 bases short and J 8 bases short, with 20 bases between. CDR1 is MNHEY and CDR2 is SVGAGI in the germline V gene. The CDR3 consists of 14 residues. DNA of the CDR3: TGTGCCAGCATTTCCCGGGGAGAGCCTAGGGGCTACACCTTC. It yields the protein CASISRGEPRGYTF.

This chain connects TRBV20-1 to TRBJ1-1; D unresolved. CDR3 length equals 14 residues. Germline V lookup: CDR1 DFQATT, CDR2 SNEGSKA (reference sequence). Trimming cost V 6 bases and J 0 bases, with 14 bases left between them. The chain's CDR3 is CSAGKPGLNTEAFF. CDR3 sequence (DNA): TGCAGTGCCGGAAAGCCGGGGTTGAACACTGAAGCTTTCTTT.

The chain couples TRBV5-1 to TRBJ1-2, with a possible D match to TRBD1 (6 bases). The length of the CDR3 is 17 residues. Germline V lookup: CDR1 SGHRS, CDR2 YFSETQ. V gave up 3 bases and J gave up 0 bases, with 18 bases separating them. The CDR3 coding sequence is TGCGCCAGCAGCTCGGACGGGGGCCCGCCCTCTAACTATGGCTACACCTTC. Amino acid sequence: CASSSDGGPPSNYGYTF. The full variable domain, with the rest looked up from reference TRBV5-1 and TRBJ1-2, is KAGVTQTPRYLIKTRGQQVTLSCSPISGHRSVSWYQQTPGQGLQFLFEYFSETQRNKGNFPGRFSGRQFSNSRSEMNVSTLELGDSALYLCASSSDGGPPSNYGYTFGSGTRLTVV.

This clonotype was picked up one time. J is TRBJ1-1 and V is TRBV7-2; D not resolved. The CDR3 is 13 residues long. Germline V lookup: CDR1 SGHTA, CDR2 FQGNSA. V was trimmed by 4 bases and J by 2 bases, leaving 8 bases between them. The CDR3 DNA reads as TGTGCCAGCAGCTCCGGGCTAAACACTGAAGCTTTCTTT. Translated: CASSSGLNTEAFF.

The genes are TRBV18 and TRBJ1-2, with 11 nucleotides matching TRBD1. The junction had 8 bases not matched to a gene; V was cut back by 3 bases and J by 2 bases. From germline, CDR1 is KGHSH and CDR2 LQKENI. The CDR3 loop spans 17 amino acids. CDR3 coding DNA: TGTGCCAGCTCACCCCCGAACGGACAGGGGGCGAACTATGGCTACACCTTC. This encodes CASSPPNGQGANYGYTF.

The chain couples TRBV29-1 to TRBJ2-2, with 10 nucleotides matching TRBD2. This CDR3 is built from 15 residues. Germline CDR1 reads SQVTM; CDR2 reads ANQGSEA. The V segment lost 5 bases and the J segment 1 base; nucleotides outside the gene matches: 4. Written as DNA, the CDR3 is TGCAGCGTTCGTCTAGCGGGGGTGAACACCGGGGAGCTGTTTTTT. It yields the protein CSVRLAGVNTGELFF.